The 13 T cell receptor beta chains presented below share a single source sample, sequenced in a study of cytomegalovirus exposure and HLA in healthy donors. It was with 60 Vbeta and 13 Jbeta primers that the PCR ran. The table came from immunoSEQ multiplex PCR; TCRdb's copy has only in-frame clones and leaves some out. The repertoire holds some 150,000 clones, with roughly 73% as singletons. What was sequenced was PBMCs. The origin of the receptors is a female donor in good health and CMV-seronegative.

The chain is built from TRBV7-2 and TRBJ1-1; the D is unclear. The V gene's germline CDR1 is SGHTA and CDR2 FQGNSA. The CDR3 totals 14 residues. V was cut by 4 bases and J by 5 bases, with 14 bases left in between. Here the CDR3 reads CASSSGVVGTEAFF. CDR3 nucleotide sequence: TGTGCCAGCAGCTCTGGAGTAGTCGGTACTGAAGCTTTCTTT.

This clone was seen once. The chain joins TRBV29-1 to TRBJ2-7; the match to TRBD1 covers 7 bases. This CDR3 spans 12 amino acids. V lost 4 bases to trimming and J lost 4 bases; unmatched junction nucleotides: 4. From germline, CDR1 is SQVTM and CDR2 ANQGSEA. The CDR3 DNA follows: TGCAGCGTTGGACAGGGCAGGTACGAGCAGTACTTC. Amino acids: CSVGQGRYEQYF.

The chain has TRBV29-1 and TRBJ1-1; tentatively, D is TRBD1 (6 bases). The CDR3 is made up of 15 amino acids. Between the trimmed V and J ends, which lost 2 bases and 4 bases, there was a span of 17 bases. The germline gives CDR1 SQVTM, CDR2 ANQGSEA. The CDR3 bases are TGCAGCGTTGAATTACCCACAGGGAGAGGCACTGAAGCTTTCTTT. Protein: CSVELPTGRGTEAFF.

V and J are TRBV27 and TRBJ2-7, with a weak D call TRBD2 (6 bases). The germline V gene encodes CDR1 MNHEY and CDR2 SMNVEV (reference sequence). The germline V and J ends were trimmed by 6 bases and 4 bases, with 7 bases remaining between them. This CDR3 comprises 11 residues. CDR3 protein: CASRDYYEQYF. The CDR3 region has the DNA TGTGCCAGCAGGGACTATTACGAGCAGTACTTC.

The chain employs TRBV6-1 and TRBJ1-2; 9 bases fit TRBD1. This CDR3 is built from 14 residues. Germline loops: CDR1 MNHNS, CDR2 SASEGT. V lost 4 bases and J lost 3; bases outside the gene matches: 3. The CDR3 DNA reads TGTGCCAGCAGTGTGGGACAGGGACACTATGGCTACACCTTC. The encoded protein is CASSVGQGHYGYTF.

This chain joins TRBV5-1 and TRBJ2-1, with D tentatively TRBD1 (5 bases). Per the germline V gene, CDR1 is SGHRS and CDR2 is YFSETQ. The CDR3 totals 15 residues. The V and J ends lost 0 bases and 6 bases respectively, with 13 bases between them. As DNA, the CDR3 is TGCGCCAGCAGCTTGGGAGACCCTGACAGCAATGAGCAGTTCTTC. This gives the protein CASSLGDPDSNEQFF.

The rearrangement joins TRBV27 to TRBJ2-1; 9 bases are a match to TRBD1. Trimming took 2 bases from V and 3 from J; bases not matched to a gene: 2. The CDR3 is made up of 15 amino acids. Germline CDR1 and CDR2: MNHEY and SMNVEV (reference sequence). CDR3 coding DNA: TGTGCCAGCAGTTTAGGGACAGGGATCTACAATGAGCAGTTCTTC. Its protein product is CASSLGTGIYNEQFF.

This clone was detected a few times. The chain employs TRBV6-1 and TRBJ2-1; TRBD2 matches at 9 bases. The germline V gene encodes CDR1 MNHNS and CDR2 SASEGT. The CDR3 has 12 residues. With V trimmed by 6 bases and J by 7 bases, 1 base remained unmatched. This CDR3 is CASRLAGNEQFF. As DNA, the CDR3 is TGTGCCAGCAGGCTAGCGGGGAATGAGCAGTTCTTC.

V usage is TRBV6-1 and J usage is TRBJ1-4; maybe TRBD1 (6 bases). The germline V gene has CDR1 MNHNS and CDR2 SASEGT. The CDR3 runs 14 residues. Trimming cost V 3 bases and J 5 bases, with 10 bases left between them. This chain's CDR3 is CASSDMDRNEKLFF. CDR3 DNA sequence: TGTGCCAGCAGTGATATGGACAGAAATGAAAAACTGTTTTTT.

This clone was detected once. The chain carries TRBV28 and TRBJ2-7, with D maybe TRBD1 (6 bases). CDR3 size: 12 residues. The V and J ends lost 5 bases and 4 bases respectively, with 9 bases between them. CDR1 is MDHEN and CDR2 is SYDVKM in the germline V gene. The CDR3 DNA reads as TGTGCCAGCAGTGATACAGGGTACGAGCAGTACTTC. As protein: CASSDTGYEQYF.

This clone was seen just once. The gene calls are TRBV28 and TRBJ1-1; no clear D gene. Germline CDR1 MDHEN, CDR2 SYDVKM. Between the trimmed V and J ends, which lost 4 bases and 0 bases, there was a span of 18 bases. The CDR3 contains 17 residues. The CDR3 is CASSSPGMGLMNTEAFF. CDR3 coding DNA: TGTGCCAGCAGTTCCCCCGGGATGGGCCTTATGAACACTGAAGCTTTCTTT.

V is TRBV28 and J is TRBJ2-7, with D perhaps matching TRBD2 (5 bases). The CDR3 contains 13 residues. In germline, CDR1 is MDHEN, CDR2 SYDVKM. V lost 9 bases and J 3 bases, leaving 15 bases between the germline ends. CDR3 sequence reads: CASEIGRGYEQYF. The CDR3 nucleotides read TGTGCCAGTGAGATTGGACGGGGCTACGAGCAGTACTTC.

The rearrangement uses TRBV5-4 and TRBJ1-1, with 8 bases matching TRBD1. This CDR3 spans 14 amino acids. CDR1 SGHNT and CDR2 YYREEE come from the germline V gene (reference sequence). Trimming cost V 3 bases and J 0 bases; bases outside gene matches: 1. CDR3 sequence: CASSWDRMNTEAFF. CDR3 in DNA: TGTGCCAGCAGCTGGGACAGGATGAACACTGAAGCTTTCTTT. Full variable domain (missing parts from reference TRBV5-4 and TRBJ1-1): ETGVTQSPTHLIKTRGQQVTLRCSSQSGHNTVSWYQQALGQGPQFIFQYYREEENGRGNFPPRFSGLQFPNYSSELNVNALELDDSALYLCASSWDRMNTEAFFGQGTRLTVV.